The entry below describes one T cell receptor beta chain. No antigen is known for it. This specimen belongs to a study of shared clonotypes between healthy human individuals. Trimming at V came to 2 bases and at J to 3 bases, leaving 12 bases not matched to a gene. Germline V gene sequence: CDR1 MDHEN, CDR2 SYDVKM. CDR3 length: 17 residues. CD45RO negativity and positive selection for CCR7 defined naive CD8 cells, a population that excluded terminally differentiated effector memory CD45RA+ cells. The donor population consisted of healthy HIV-negative adults with no recent acute infections or vaccinations. General study results and limits: An anticipated effect of sequencing depth on clonotype sharing among donors was recognized. A handful of donors had roughly 5% of their naive CD4 clonotypes in common.

Once extracted for a subset, genomic DNA was divided evenly among several immunoSEQ plates. TCRdb's table, derived via immunoSEQ multiplex PCR, lists solely in-frame clones and lacks some. This table has 600,000 or so clones, 98% appearing once. The receptor was isolated from a man aged 25 to 40 in good health. The V and J genes are TRBV28 and TRBJ2-7; 8 nucleotides line up with TRBD1. Material for sequencing was naive CD8+ T cells sorted from blood. The CDR3 is CASSLGLGQVTHYEQYF. Written as DNA, the CDR3 is TGTGCCAGCAGTTTAGGGCTGGGACAGGTAACCCACTACGAGCAGTACTTC.